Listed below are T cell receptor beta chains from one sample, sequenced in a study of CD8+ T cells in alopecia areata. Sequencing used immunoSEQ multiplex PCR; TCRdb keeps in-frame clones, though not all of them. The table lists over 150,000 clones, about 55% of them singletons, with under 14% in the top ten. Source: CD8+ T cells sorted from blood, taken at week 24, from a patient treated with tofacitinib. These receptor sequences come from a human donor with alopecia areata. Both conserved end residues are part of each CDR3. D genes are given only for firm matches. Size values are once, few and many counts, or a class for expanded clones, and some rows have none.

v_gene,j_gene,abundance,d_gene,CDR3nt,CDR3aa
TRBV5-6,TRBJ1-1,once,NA,TGTGCCAGTACGACAGGATTGAACACTGAAGCTTTCTTT,CASTTGLNTEAFF
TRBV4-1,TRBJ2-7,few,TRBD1,TGCGCCAGCAGCCAACGGGTTCCGGGACAGGGGGTTTACGAGCAGTACTTC,CASSQRVPGQGVYEQYF
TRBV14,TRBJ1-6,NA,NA,TGTGCCAGCAGCCACCGGGCTGGGTCACCCCTCCACTTT,CASSHRAGSPLHF
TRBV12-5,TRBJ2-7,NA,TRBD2,TGTGCTAGTGGTTTGCCCGGGACTACCTACGAGCAGTACTTC,CASGLPGTTYEQYF
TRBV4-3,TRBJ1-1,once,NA,TGCGCCAGCAGCCAAGATTGGGCGGGGTCGATGAACACTGAAGCTTTCTTT,CASSQDWAGSMNTEAFF
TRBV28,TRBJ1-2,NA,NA,TGTGCCACCACCGACGGGACACCTTATGGCTACACCTTC,CATTDGTPYGYTF
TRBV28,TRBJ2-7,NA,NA,TGTGCCAGCAGTTTATATCAAGGCGGGCAAGGCTACGAGCAGTACTTC,CASSLYQGGQGYEQYF
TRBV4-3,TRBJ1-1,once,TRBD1,TGCGCCAGCAGCCAAGACCGGACAGGGCGTGACGCTTTCTTT,CASSQDRTGRDAFF
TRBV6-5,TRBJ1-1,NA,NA,TGTGCCAGCAGTTACTCGAATGAGGGGACTGAAGCTTTCTTT,CASSYSNEGTEAFF
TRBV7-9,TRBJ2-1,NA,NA,TGTGCCAGCAGCTTAGCGCACCAGGAGGACTCCTACAATGAGCAGTTCTTC,CASSLAHQEDSYNEQFF
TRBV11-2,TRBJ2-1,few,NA,TGTGCCAGCAGCTTAGATCTTGGGTCCTACAATGAGCAGTTCTTC,CASSLDLGSYNEQFF
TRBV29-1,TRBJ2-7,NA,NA,TGCAGCGGGAGGGACTCCGCCTACGAGCAGTACTTC,CSGRDSAYEQYF
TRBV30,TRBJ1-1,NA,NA,TGTGCCTGTCAGGGGAGGAACACTGAAGCTTTCTTT,CACQGRNTEAFF
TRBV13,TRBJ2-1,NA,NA,TGTGCCAGCAGCTCCCCCGGGGGAAGAATCTACAATGAGCAGTTCTTC,CASSSPGGRIYNEQFF
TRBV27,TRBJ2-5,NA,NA,TGTGCCAGCAGTTTCCAAGAGACCCAGTACTTC,CASSFQETQYF
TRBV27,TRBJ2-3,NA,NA,TGTGCCAGCAGTGCCTTCACAGATACGCAGTATTTT,CASSAFTDTQYF
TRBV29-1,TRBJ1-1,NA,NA,TGCAGCGTTGTTCGGCAGAACACTGAAGCTTTCTTT,CSVVRQNTEAFF
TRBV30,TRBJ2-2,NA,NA,TGTGCCTGGCTCGACCGCTTTGATACCGGGGAGCTGTTTTTT,CAWLDRFDTGELFF
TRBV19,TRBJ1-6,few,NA,TGTGCCAGTAGTGTATCCTATAATTCACCCCTCCACTTT,CASSVSYNSPLHF
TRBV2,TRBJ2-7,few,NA,TGTGCCAGCAGTGCACAACTGGGATTCTACGAGCAGTACTTC,CASSAQLGFYEQYF
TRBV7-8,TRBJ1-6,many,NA,TGTGCCAGCAGTAATAAGTCCGGATCTTATAATTCACCCCTCCACTTT,CASSNKSGSYNSPLHF
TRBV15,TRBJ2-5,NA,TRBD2,TGTGCCACCAGCAGAGATTGGGAGGGGAATAGAGAGACCCAGTACTTC,CATSRDWEGNRETQYF
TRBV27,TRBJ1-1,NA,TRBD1,TGTGCCAGCAGCTCGGACAGGATGGGGCATGAAGCTTTCTTT,CASSSDRMGHEAFF
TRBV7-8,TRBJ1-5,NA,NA,TGTGCCAGCAGCCCAGGACCGCAGCCCCAGCATTTT,CASSPGPQPQHF
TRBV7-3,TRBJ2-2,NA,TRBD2,TGTGCCAGCAGCCCCACCCCGACTAGCGGGGGGGCCGGGGAGCTGTTTTTT,CASSPTPTSGGAGELFF
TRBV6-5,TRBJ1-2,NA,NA,TGTGCCAGCAGTTACTCCGACAGCTATGGCTACACCTTC,CASSYSDSYGYTF
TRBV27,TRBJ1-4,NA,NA,TGTGCCAGCAGTTTGGGTTTAGGAGCACCGGGAGGACTGTTTTTT,CASSLGLGAPGGLFF
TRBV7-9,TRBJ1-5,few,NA,TGTGCCAGCAGCCCAGCGACCGAGACTCATAGCAATCAGCCCCAGCATTTT,CASSPATETHSNQPQHF
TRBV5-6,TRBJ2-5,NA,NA,TGTGCCAGCAGCTTCGGGATAGCGGTAGAGACCCAGTACTTC,CASSFGIAVETQYF
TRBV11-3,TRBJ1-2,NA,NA,TGTGCCAGCAGCAGCAGGGCTTTCTATGGCTACACCTTC,CASSSRAFYGYTF
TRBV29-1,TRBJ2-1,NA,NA,TGCAGCGTTGAAAATGGTAATGAGCAGTTCTTC,CSVENGNEQFF
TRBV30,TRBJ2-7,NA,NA,TGTGCCTGGAGCTGGGACGGGTTCTACGAGCAGTACTTC,CAWSWDGFYEQYF
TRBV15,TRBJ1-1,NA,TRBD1,TGTGCCACCAGCACCCGACAGGGTCACACTGAAGCTTTCTTT,CATSTRQGHTEAFF
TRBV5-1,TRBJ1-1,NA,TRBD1,TGCGCCAGCAGCGGCGGACAGGGCCAGAACACTGAAGCTTTCTTT,CASSGGQGQNTEAFF
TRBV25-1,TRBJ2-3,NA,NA,TGTGCCAGCAGTGAATCGCAGGGAGGAGCAGATACGCAGTATTTT,CASSESQGGADTQYF
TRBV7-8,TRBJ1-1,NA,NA,TGTGCCAGCGGCGGAGCCCCGAACACTGAAGCTTTCTTT,CASGGAPNTEAFF
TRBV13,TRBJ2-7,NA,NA,TGTGCCAGCAGCTTATCGGGGGCCGGGACCTACGAGCAGTACTTC,CASSLSGAGTYEQYF
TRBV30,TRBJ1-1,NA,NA,TGTGCCTATTCCCTGCGCTATGCTGAAGCTTTCTTT,CAYSLRYAEAFF
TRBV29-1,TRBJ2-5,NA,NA,TGCAGCGTCGATGCCCCCCGACAGGGAGGGGAGACCCAGTACTTC,CSVDAPRQGGETQYF
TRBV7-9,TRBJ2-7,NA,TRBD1,TGTGCCAGCAGCTGGACAGGGGACGAGCAGTACTTC,CASSWTGDEQYF
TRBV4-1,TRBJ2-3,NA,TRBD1,TGCGCCAGCAGCCAAGATTACACAGGGGCTCTAACAGATACGCAGTATTTT,CASSQDYTGALTDTQYF